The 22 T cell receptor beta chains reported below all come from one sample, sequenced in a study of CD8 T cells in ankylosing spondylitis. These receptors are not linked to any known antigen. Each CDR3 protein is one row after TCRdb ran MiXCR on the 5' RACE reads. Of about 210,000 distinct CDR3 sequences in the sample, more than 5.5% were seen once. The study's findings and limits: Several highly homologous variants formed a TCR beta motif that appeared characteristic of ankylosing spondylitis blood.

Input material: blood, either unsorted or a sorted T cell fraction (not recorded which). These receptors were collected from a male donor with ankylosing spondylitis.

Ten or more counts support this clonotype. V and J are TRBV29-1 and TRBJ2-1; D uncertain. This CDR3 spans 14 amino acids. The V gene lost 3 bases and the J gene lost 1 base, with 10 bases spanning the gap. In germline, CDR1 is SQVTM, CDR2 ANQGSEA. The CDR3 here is CSVEGSVSYNEQFF. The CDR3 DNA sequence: TGCAGCGTTGAGGGCTCCGTATCCTACAATGAGCAGTTCTTC.

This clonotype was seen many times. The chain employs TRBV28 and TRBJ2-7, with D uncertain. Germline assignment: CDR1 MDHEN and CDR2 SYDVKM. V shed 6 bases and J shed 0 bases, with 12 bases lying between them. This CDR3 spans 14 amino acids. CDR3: CASSADGSSYEQYF. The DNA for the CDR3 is TGTGCCAGCAGCGCGGACGGTAGCTCCTACGAGCAGTACTTC.

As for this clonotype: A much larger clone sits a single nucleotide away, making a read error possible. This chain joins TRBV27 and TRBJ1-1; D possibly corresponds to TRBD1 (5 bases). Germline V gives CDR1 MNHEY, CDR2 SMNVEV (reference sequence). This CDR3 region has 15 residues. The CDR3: CTSSLSAGTNTEAFF. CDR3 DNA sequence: TGTACCAGCAGTTTATCGGCAGGGACGAACACTGAAGCTTTCTTT.

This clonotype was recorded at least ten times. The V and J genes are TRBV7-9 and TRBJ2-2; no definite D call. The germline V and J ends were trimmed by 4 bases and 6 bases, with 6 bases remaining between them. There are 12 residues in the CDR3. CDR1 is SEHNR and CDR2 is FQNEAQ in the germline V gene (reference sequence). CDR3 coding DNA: TGTGCCAGCAGCTCCCATCCCGGGGAGCTGTTTTTT. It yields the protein CASSSHPGELFF.

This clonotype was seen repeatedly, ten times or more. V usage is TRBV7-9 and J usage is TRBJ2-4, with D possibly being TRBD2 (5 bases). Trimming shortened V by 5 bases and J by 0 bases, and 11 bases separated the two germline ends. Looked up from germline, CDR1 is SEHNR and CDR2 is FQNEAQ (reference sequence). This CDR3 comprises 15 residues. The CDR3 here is CASSPSRGAKNIQYF. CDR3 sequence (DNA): TGTGCCAGCAGCCCTAGCCGGGGAGCCAAAAACATTCAGTACTTC. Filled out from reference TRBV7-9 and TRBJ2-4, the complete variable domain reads DTGVSQNPRHKITKRGQNVTFRCDPISEHNRLYWYRQTLGQGPEFLTYFQNEAQLEKSRLLSDRFSAERPKGSFSTLEIQRTEQGDSAMYLCASSPSRGAKNIQYFGAGTRLSVL.

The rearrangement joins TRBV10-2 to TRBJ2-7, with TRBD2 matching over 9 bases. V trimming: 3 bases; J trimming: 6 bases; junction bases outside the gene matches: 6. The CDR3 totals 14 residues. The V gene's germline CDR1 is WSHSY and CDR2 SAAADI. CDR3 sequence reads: CASSDVGGGAEQYF. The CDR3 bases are TGCGCCAGCAGTGATGTCGGCGGGGGGGCCGAGCAGTACTTC.

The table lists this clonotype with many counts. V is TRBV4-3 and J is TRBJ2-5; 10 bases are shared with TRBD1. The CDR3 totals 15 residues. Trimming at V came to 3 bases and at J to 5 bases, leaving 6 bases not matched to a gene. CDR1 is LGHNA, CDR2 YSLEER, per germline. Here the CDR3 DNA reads TGCGCCAGCAGCCATGGGACAGGGGAGAGTGAGACCCAGTACTTC. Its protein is CASSHGTGESETQYF.

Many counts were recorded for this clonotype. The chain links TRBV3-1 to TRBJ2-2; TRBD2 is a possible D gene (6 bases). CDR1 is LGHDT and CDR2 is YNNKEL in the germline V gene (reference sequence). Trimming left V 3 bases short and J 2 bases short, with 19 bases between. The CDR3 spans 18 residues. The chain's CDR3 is CASSQEAWAEGNTGELFF. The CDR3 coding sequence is TGTGCCAGCAGCCAGGAGGCATGGGCGGAGGGAAACACCGGGGAGCTGTTTTTT.

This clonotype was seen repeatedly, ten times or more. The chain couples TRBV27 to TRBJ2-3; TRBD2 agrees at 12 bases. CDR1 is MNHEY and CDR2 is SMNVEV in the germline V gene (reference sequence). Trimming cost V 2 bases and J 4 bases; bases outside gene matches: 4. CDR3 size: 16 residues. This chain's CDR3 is CASSLLAGGLSDTQYF. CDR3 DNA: TGTGCCAGCAGTTTACTAGCGGGGGGGTTGTCAGATACGCAGTATTTT.

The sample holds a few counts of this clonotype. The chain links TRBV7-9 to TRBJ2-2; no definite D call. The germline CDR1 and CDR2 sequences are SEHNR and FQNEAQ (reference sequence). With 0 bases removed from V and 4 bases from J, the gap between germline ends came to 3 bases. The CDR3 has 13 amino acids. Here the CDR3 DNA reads TGTGCCAGCAGCTTAGCGGCCACCGGGGAGCTGTTTTTT. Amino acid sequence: CASSLAATGELFF.

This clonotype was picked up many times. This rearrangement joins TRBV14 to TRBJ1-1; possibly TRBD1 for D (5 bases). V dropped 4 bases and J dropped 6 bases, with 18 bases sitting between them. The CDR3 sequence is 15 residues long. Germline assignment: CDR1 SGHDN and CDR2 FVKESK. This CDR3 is CASSLYQGGVPEAFF. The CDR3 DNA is TGTGCCAGCAGCCTTTATCAGGGTGGGGTCCCTGAAGCTTTCTTT.

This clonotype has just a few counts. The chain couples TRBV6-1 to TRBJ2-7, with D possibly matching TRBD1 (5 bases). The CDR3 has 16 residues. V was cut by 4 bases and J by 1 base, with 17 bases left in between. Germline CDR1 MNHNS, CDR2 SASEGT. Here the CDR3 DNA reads TGTGCCAGCAGTGGACAGTCCTACATACTATCCTACGAGCAGTACTTC. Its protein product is CASSGQSYILSYEQYF.

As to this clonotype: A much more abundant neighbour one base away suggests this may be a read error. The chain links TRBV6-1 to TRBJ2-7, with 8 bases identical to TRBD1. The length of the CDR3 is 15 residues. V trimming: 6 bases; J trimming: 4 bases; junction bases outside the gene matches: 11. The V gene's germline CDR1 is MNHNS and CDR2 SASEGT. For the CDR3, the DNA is TGTGCCAGCAGCTCGGGACAGGAGGCGATATACGAGCAGTACTTC. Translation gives CASSSGQEAIYEQYF.

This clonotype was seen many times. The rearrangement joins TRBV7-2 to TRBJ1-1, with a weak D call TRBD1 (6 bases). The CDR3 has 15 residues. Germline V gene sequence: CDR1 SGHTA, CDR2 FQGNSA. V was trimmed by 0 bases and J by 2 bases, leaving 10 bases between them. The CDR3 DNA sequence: TGTGCCAGCAGCTTAGCAGGAGGGGGAAACACTGAAGCTTTCTTT. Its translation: CASSLAGGGNTEAFF.

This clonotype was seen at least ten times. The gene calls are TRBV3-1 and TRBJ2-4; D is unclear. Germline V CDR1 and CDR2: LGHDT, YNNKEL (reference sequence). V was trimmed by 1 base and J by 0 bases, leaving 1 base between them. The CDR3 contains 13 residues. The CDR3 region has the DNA TGTGCCAGCAGCCAAGTAGCCAAAAACATTCAGTACTTC. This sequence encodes CASSQVAKNIQYF.

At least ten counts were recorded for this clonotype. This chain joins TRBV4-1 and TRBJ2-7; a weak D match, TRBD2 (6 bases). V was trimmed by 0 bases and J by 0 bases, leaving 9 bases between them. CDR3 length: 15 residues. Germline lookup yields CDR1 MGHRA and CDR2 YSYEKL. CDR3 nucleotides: TGCGCCAGCAGCCAAGAGGGACTCGTCTCCTACGAGCAGTACTTC. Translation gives CASSQEGLVSYEQYF.

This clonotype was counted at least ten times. The CDR3, as DNA: TGTGCCAGCAGCCCAAAAAGGGACACTGAAGCTTTCTTT. Protein product: CASSPKRDTEAFF. V gene TRBV27 combines with J gene TRBJ1-1; D unresolved. The CDR3 is 13 amino acids. Germline V gene sequence: CDR1 MNHEY, CDR2 SMNVEV (reference sequence). The ends were cut back, 6 bases at V and 3 bases at J, with 11 bases in the middle.

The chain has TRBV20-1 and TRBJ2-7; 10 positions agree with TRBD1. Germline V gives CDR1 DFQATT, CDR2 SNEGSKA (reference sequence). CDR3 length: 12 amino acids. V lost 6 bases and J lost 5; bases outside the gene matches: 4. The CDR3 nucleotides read TGCAGTGCCCGGACAGGGGGGGACGAGCAGTACTTC. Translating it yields CSARTGGDEQYF.

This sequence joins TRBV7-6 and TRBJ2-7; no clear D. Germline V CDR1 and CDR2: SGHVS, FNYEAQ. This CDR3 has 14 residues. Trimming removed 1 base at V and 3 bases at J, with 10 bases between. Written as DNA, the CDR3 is TGTGCCAGCAGCTTAGAGCGCGCAGGCTACGAGCAGTACTTC. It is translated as CASSLERAGYEQYF.

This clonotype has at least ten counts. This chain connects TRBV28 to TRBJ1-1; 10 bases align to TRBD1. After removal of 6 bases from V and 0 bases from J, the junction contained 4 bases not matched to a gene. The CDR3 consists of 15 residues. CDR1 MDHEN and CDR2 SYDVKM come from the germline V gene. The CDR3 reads CASRDRGSMNTEAFF. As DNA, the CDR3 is TGTGCCAGCAGGGACAGGGGGTCCATGAACACTGAAGCTTTCTTT.

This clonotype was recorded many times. In DNA form, the CDR3 reads TGTGCCAGCACTTTACAGGGGGCGTCCACTGAAGCTTTCTTT. Translation gives CASTLQGASTEAFF. This chain uses TRBV6-5 with TRBJ1-1; 9 bases fit TRBD1. The CDR3 length is 14 residues. In germline, CDR1 is MNHEY, CDR2 SVGAGI. V trimming: 7 bases; J trimming: 4 bases; junction bases outside the gene matches: 7.

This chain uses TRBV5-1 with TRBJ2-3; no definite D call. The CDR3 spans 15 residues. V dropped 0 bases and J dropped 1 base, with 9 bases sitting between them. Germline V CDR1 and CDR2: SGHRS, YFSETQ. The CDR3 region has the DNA TGCGCCAGCAGCTTGGGAAGGCCCGGCACAGATACGCAGTATTTT. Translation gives CASSLGRPGTDTQYF.